This T cell receptor beta chain was obtained from a study of CD8+ T cells in alopecia areata. Across the study: It was oral tofacitinib, at 5 to 10 mg twice daily, that treated patients received.

This sample's treatment: oral pan-JAK inhibitor, 5-10 mg twice daily. This clone occurred a few times. A read error may produce the germline difference seen at one junction end. Extracted RNA was reverse transcribed into cDNA, the sequencing template. Method: immunoSEQ multiplex PCR; TCRdb's copy keeps in-frame clones and lacks some. The sample consists of about 270,000 clones, over 45% of them appearing once. The sequencing used CD4+ T cells sorted from blood, collected at approximately week 51, from a patient treated with tofacitinib. The origin of this receptor is a human donor with alopecia areata.

Here the CDR3 reads CSVKEGGRNSPLHF. The CDR3 DNA reads TGCAGCGTTAAAGAGGGGGGGCGTAATTCACCCCTCCACTTT. The V call is TRBV29-1, the J call TRBJ1-6; a weak D match, TRBD1 (6 bases). Germline V gene data show CDR1 as SQVTM and CDR2 as ANQGSEA. The CDR3 has 14 residues.